The 27 T cell receptor beta chains below all came from one sample that was sequenced in a study of blood T cell repertoires in COVID-19 (dated by TCRdb to the early 2020s). Receptors were amplified or captured by the immunoSEQ multiplex PCR assay. TCRdb carries this immuneACCESS record with in-frame sequences only. Its versions omit some clonotypes, under half of them owing to an unresolved V gene in the studies checked, with the rest unexplained. This sample comprises approximately 82,000 clones, 80% to 85% of them detected only once. The ten largest clones represent approximately 39% of the sample. The sample consisted of peripheral blood. These TCRs come from a woman in her seventies with acute or convalescent COVID-19.

The V call is TRBV28, the J call TRBJ1-4; unclear D gene. The ends were cut back, 2 bases at V and 6 bases at J, with 10 bases in the middle. Germline V gives CDR1 MDHEN, CDR2 SYDVKM. This CDR3 is 14 amino acids long. CDR3 region: CASSLGGSYEKLFF. Here the CDR3 DNA reads TGTGCCAGCAGTTTAGGAGGATCTTATGAAAAACTGTTTTTT.

The chain uses TRBV12-3 or TRBV12-4 and TRBJ1-4; no reliable D call. The CDR3 runs 12 residues. V was clipped by 4 bases and J by 10 bases, with 10 bases between them. The CDR3 region is CASSWRNRKLFF. In nucleotides, the CDR3 is TGTGCCAGCAGTTGGAGGAATCGAAAACTGTTTTTT.

V gene TRBV5-1 combines with J gene TRBJ2-2; no clear D. Germline CDR1 SGHRS, CDR2 YFSETQ. Trimming took 0 bases from V and 1 from J, leaving 4 bases between them. CDR3 size: 14 residues. Written as DNA, the CDR3 is TGCGCCAGCAGCTTGGGTCGGAACACCGGGGAGCTGTTTTTT. Translating it yields CASSLGRNTGELFF.

The chain's CDR3 is CASELLAGSSGELFF. CDR3 sequence (DNA): TGTGCCAGCGAGCTACTAGCGGGAAGTTCCGGGGAGCTGTTTTTT. The V gene is TRBV6-5, the J gene TRBJ2-2; TRBD2 matches at 10 bases. The length of the CDR3 is 15 residues. V trimming: 8 bases; J trimming: 6 bases; junction bases outside the gene matches: 9. CDR1 and CDR2 (germline): MNHEY, SVGAGI.

The J gene is TRBJ1-3, the V gene TRBV18; D perhaps matches TRBD1 (6 bases). The CDR3 covers 16 residues. CDR1 and CDR2 (germline): KGHSH, LQKENI. Deletions cut 4 bases from V and 0 bases from J, with 13 bases between. As DNA, the CDR3 is TGTGCCAGCTCACTGGACAGACCGAGCTCTGGAAACACCATATATTTT. This gives the protein CASSLDRPSSGNTIYF.

The V and J genes are TRBV4-2 and TRBJ2-3; TRBD2 aligns across 14 bases. V gave up 5 bases and J gave up 1 base; unmatched junction bases: 11. CDR3 length: 19 amino acids. Germline CDR1 LGHNA, CDR2 YNFKEQ. The CDR3 loop reads CASSSGLAGVEVGTDTQYF. The CDR3 nucleotides read TGTGCCAGCAGCTCGGGACTAGCGGGAGTTGAGGTGGGCACAGATACGCAGTATTTT.

This clone came up a few times. The rearrangement joins TRBV3-1 (or the pseudogene TRBV3-2) to TRBJ2-7; D is ambiguous. CDR3 length equals 15 residues. CDR1 and CDR2 from the germline V gene are LGHDT and YNNKEL (reference sequence). Deletions cut 2 bases from V and 2 bases from J, with 13 bases between. CDR3 amino acids: CASSQSTDRAYEQYF. The CDR3 DNA follows: TGTGCCAGCAGCCAATCCACTGATAGAGCCTACGAGCAGTACTTC.

The chain joins TRBV2 to TRBJ2-7; possibly TRBD2 for D (6 bases). The CDR3 is 14 residues long. Trimming removed 3 bases from V and 0 bases from J, with 9 bases in between. Germline CDR1 SNHLY, CDR2 FYNNEI. The CDR3 protein is CASSDAGISYEQYF. The CDR3 DNA reads as TGTGCCAGCAGTGATGCGGGGATCTCCTACGAGCAGTACTTC.

The chain recombines TRBV7-2 with TRBJ2-7, with 9 bases identical to TRBD1. Looked up from germline, CDR1 is SGHTA and CDR2 is FQGNSA. The CDR3 contains 15 residues. V was clipped by 4 bases and J by 3 bases; unmatched bases: 7. CDR3 sequence reads: CASSWGQGAFYEQYF. The CDR3 DNA reads as TGTGCCAGCAGCTGGGGACAGGGAGCCTTCTACGAGCAGTACTTC.

A word on this clone: The junction departs from germline at one end; a sequencing error may be responsible. The chain joins TRBV10-2 to TRBJ2-7; 8 bases fit TRBD2. Germline CDR1 and CDR2: WSHSY and SAAADI. CDR3 length: 11 amino acids. CDR3 in amino acids: CASSGGTSLFF. The CDR3 nucleotides read TGCGCCAGCAGTGGGGGGACTAGTCTTTTCTTC.

The chain recombines TRBV7-3 with TRBJ1-1, with 9 nucleotides matching TRBD1. The CDR3 is made up of 13 amino acids. The V gene's germline CDR1 is SGHTA and CDR2 FQGTGA. Losses at the gene ends were 8 bases for V and 0 bases for J; bases not matched to a gene: 1. The CDR3 coding sequence is TGTGCCAGCGGACAGGGGATGAACACTGAAGCTTTCTTT. Its protein product is CASGQGMNTEAFF.

The rearrangement uses TRBV2 and TRBJ2-2; 9 nucleotides agree with TRBD2. CDR1 and CDR2 from the germline V gene are SNHLY and FYNNEI. With 7 bases clipped from V and 3 bases from J, the junction kept 6 bases outside the gene matches. The CDR3 runs to 15 residues. DNA for the CDR3: TGTGCCAGCACCAGTAGCGGGAGCGACACCGGGGAGCTGTTTTTT. Translation: CASTSSGSDTGELFF.

Notes on this clone: At one of its ends the junction is not consistent with the germline gene, which may arise from a read error. The J gene is TRBJ2-1, the V gene TRBV4-2; no definite D call. CDR3 length: 13 amino acids. Germline lookup yields CDR1 LGHNA and CDR2 YNFKEQ. The chain's CDR3 is CASSRSSFNEQFF. The CDR3, as DNA: TGTGCCAGCAGCCGCAGTTCCTTCAATGAGCAGTTCTTC.

The rearrangement uses TRBV5-1 and TRBJ2-5, with 11 positions matching TRBD1. Germline V gives CDR1 SGHRS, CDR2 YFSETQ. V shed 4 bases, J shed 5 bases, and the junction held 7 bases outside the gene matches. The CDR3 runs 15 residues. The CDR3 is CASSGQGAVGETQYF. In nucleotides, the CDR3 is TGCGCCAGCAGCGGACAGGGGGCAGTTGGGGAGACCCAGTACTTC.

CDR3 nucleotides: TGTGCCAGCACGACTGAACCTAATCAGCCCCAGCATTTT. This sequence encodes CASTTEPNQPQHF. The rearrangement uses TRBV12-3 or TRBV12-4 and TRBJ1-5; D gene uncertain. Trimming took 7 bases from V and 4 from J, leaving 11 bases between them. This CDR3 has 13 residues.

This chain connects TRBV13 to TRBJ1-1, with 8 bases lining up with TRBD1. The CDR3 sequence is 18 residues long. Germline V gene sequence: CDR1 PRHDT, CDR2 FYEKMQ (reference sequence). V shed 3 bases, J shed 1 base, and the junction held 13 bases outside the gene matches. DNA for the CDR3: TGTGCCAGCAGCTTTCCGTCCCGCAGGGGGCGCAGGAACACTGAAGCTTTCTTT. It yields the protein CASSFPSRRGRRNTEAFF.

J is TRBJ2-7 and V is TRBV3-1 (or the pseudogene TRBV3-2); 8 bases line up with TRBD1. Germline CDR1 LGHDT, CDR2 YNNKEL (reference sequence). V lost 2 bases and J lost 3; bases outside the gene matches: 9. The CDR3 is made up of 16 amino acids. CDR3 DNA sequence: TGTGCCAGCAGCCAACCCTATACCGACAGGGGCTACGAGCAGTACTTC. Its translation: CASSQPYTDRGYEQYF.

This clone was observed once. The chain has TRBV11-2 and TRBJ2-7, with D unclear. Germline lookup yields CDR1 SGHAT and CDR2 FQNNGV. V gave up 0 bases and J gave up 2 bases, with 17 bases separating them. CDR3 length: 17 residues. This CDR3 is CASSLDPLVFIAYEQYF. CDR3 nucleotides: TGTGCCAGCAGCTTAGATCCTCTAGTTTTTATTGCCTACGAGCAGTACTTC.

The chain employs TRBV7-2 and TRBJ1-1, with 7 bases matching TRBD1. The junction had 11 bases not matched to a gene; V was cut back by 5 bases and J by 8 bases. The V gene's germline CDR1 is SGHTA and CDR2 FQGNSA. This CDR3 has 14 residues. CDR3 residues: CASSLISTGREAFF. The DNA of the CDR3 is TGTGCCAGCAGCCTGATCTCGACAGGGCGAGAAGCTTTCTTT. Full variable domain (outside the CDR3, taken from reference TRBV7-2 and TRBJ1-1): GAGVSQSPSNKVTEKGKDVELRCDPISGHTALYWYRQSLGQGLEFLIYFQGNSAPDKSGLPSDRFSAERTGGSVSTLTIQRTQQEDSAVYLCASSLISTGREAFFGQGTRLTVV.

The chain employs TRBV30 and TRBJ2-2, with D tentatively TRBD2 (5 bases). This CDR3 is 12 amino acids long. The germline V and J ends were trimmed by 4 bases and 6 bases, with 9 bases remaining between them. Germline CDR1 is GTSNPN and CDR2 is SVGIG (reference sequence). The CDR3 is CAWTEGPGELFF. The CDR3 coding sequence is TGTGCCTGGACCGAGGGCCCCGGGGAGCTGTTTTTT.

The V and J genes are TRBV6-5 and TRBJ2-7, with 10 bases matching TRBD1. The CDR3 runs 14 residues. J was trimmed by 2 bases and V by 7 bases; bases with no gene match: 5. Germline lookup yields CDR1 MNHEY and CDR2 SVGAGI. CDR3 sequence reads: CASIRGQGTYEQYF. The DNA for the CDR3 is TGTGCCAGCATTAGGGGACAGGGGACCTACGAGCAGTACTTC.

V usage is TRBV6-6 and J usage is TRBJ2-5; no clear D. The CDR3 has 12 amino acids. Per germline, CDR1 MNHNY and CDR2 SVGAGI (reference sequence). Trimming left V 2 bases short and J 3 bases short, with 4 bases between. CDR3 DNA: TGTGCCAGCAGTTACGGAGAAGAGACCCAGTACTTC. It codes for CASSYGEETQYF.

The chain joins TRBV28 to TRBJ2-7; 12 bases are shared with TRBD2. Germline lookup yields CDR1 MDHEN and CDR2 SYDVKM. The CDR3 sequence is 15 residues long. The ends lost 5 bases at V and 5 bases at J; junction bases unmatched: 7. The CDR3 bases are TGTGCCAGCAGTCCGAGGACTAGCGGGATCCACGAGCAGTACTTC. Translated, it gives CASSPRTSGIHEQYF.

The genes are TRBV7-2 and TRBJ1-1, with TRBD1 matching over 7 bases. This CDR3 contains 12 residues. Germline loops: CDR1 SGHTA, CDR2 FQGNSA. With V trimmed by 6 bases and J by 10 bases, 8 bases remained unmatched. CDR3 in amino acids: CASRHRGGAAFF. DNA of the CDR3: TGTGCCAGCAGACATAGAGGGGGCGCAGCTTTCTTT. The complete variable domain, with remaining parts taken from reference TRBV7-2 and TRBJ1-1, reads GAGVSQSPSNKVTEKGKDVELRCDPISGHTALYWYRQSLGQGLEFLIYFQGNSAPDKSGLPSDRFSAERTGGSVSTLTIQRTQQEDSAVYLCASRHRGGAAFFGQGTRLTVV.

The V and J genes are TRBV27 and TRBJ2-4; a possible D gene is TRBD1 (5 bases). In germline, CDR1 is MNHEY, CDR2 SMNVEV (reference sequence). The germline V and J ends were trimmed by 4 bases and 9 bases, with 10 bases remaining between them. The CDR3 consists of 12 residues. In DNA, the CDR3 is TGTGCCAGCAGTTCAGGGTTTGGCATTCAGTACTTC. This gives the protein CASSSGFGIQYF.

The J gene is TRBJ1-4, the V gene TRBV19; the D gene is possibly TRBD1 (5 bases). The ends were cut back, 6 bases at V and 4 bases at J, with 12 bases in the middle. CDR1 and CDR2 (germline): LNHDA, SQIVND (reference sequence). CDR3 length: 14 residues. The CDR3 DNA is TGTGCCAGTAGCACAGGACCCAATAATGAAAAACTGTTTTTT. Amino acid sequence: CASSTGPNNEKLFF.

The chain employs TRBV24-1 and TRBJ2-3; 11 bases are shared with TRBD2. V lost 7 bases, J lost 0 bases, and 8 bases stayed unmatched. This CDR3 contains 17 residues. Per the germline V gene, CDR1 is KGHDR and CDR2 is SFDVKD. DNA for the CDR3: TGTGCCACCAGCAAACTAGCGGGAGAATCTAGCACAGATACGCAGTATTTT. This encodes CATSKLAGESSTDTQYF.